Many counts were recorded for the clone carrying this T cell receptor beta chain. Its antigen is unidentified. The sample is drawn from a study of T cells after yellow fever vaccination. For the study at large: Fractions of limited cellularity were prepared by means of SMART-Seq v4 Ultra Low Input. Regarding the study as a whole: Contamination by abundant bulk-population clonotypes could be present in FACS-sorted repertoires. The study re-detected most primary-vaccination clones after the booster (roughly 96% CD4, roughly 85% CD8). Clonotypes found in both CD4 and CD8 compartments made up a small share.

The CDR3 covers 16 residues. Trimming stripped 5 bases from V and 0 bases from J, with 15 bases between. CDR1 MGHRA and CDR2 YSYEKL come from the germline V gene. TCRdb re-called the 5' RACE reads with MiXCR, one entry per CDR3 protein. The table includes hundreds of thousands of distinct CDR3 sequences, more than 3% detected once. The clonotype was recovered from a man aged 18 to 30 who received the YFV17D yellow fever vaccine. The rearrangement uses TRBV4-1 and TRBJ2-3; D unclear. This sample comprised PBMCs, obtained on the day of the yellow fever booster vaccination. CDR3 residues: CASSSRRRSSTDTQYF. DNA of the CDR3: TGCGCCAGCAGCTCACGCCGCAGGTCCAGCACAGATACGCAGTATTTT.